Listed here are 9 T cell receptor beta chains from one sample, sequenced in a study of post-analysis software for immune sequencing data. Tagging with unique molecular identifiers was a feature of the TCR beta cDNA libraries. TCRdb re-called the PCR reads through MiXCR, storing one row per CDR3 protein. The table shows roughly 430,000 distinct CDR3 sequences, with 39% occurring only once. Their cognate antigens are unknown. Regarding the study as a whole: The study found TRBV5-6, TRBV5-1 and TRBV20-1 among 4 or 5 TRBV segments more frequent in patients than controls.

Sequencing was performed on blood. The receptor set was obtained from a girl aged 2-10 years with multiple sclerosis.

The CDR3 is CASSLTAIAGGTVEQYF. The CDR3 bases are TGCGCCAGCAGCCTCACAGCCATAGCGGGAGGGACGGTGGAGCAGTACTTC. The chain joins TRBV5-1 to TRBJ2-7, with TRBD2 identical over 11 bases. Germline loops: CDR1 SGHRS, CDR2 YFSETQ. CDR3 length: 17 amino acids. V shed 4 bases and J 7 bases; nucleotides not matched to a gene: 16.

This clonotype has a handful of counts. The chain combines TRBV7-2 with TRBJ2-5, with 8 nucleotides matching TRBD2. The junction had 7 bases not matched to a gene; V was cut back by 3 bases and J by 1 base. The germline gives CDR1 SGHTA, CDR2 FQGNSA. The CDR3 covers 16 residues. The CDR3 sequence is CASSFSGERVQETQYF. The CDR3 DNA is TGTGCCAGCAGCTTTAGCGGGGAGAGAGTCCAAGAGACCCAGTACTTC.

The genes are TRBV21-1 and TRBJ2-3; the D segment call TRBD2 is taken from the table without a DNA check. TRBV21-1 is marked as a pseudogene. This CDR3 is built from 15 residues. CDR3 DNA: TGTGCCAGCACGGGACTGTCCGAAGTCGCAGATACGCAGTATTTT. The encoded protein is CASTGLSEVADTQYF.

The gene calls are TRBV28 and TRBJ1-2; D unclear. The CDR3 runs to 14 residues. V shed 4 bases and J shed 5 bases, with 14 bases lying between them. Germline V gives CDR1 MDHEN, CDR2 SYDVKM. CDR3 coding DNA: TGTGCCAGCAGTTACAACAAGGTGTGGTATGGCTACACCTTC. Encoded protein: CASSYNKVWYGYTF.

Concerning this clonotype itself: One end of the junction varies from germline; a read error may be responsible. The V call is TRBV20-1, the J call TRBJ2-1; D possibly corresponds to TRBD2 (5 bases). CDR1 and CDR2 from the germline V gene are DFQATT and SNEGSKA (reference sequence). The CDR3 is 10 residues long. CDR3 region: CTAVGNEQFF. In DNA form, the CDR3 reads TGTACAGCGGTTGGGAATGAGCAGTTCTTC.

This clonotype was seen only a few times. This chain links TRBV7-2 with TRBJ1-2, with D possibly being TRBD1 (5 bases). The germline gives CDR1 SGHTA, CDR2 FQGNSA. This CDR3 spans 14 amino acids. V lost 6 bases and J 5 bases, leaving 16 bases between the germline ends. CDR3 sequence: CASRPDSNAYGYTF. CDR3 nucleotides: TGTGCCAGCAGACCCGACAGTAACGCTTATGGCTACACCTTC.

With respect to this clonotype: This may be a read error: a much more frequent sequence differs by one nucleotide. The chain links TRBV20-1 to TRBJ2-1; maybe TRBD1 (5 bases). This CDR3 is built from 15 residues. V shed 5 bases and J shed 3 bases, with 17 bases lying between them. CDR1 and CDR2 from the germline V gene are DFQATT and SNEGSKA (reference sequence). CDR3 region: CSAGPAWGIYNEQFF. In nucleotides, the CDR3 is TGCAGTGCTGGCCCAGCGTGGGGCATCTACAATGAGCAGTTCTTC.

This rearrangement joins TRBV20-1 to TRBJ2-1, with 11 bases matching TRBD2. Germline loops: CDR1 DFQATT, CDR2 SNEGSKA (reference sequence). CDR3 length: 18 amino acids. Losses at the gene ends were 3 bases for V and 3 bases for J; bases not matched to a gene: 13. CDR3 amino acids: CSARGTSGTPIFYNEQFF. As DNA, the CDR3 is TGCAGTGCTAGGGGGACTAGCGGAACTCCTATTTTCTACAATGAGCAGTTCTTC.

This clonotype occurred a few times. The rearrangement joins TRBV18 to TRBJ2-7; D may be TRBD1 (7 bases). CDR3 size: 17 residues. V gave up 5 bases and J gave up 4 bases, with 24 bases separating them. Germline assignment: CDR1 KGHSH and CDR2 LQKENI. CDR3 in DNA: TGTGCCAGCTCAATAGTCTCCGGCAGGGGGGCCTTATACGAGCAGTACTTC. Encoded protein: CASSIVSGRGALYEQYF.